These T cell receptor beta chains were read from a single sample in a study of CD4 T cells in relation to SARS-CoV-2 and coronaviruses. TCRdb's table, derived via immunoSEQ multiplex PCR, lists solely in-frame clones and lacks some. The table shows approximately 59,000 clones, with around 87% occurring only once. What was sequenced was memory CD4+ T cells from PBMCs. These receptor sequences come from a human donor in good health. Both conserved end residues are part of each CDR3. Each record gives: V gene, clone size, J gene, D gene, CDR3 DNA, CDR3 protein. D genes are given only for firm matches. Size values are once, few and many counts, or a class for expanded clones, and some rows have none.

TRBV5-1	.	TRBJ2-7	.	TGCGCCAGCAGCTTGGAAGGTCCCTCCTACGAGCAGTACTTC	CASSLEGPSYEQYF
TRBV21-1	.	TRBJ2-7	.	TGTGCCAGCAGCAAAGGACAGAAAGTCTCCTACGAGCAGTACTTC	CASSKGQKVSYEQYF
TRBV15	.	TRBJ1-1	TRBD1	TGTGCCACCAGCAGGCCGGGACAGGCGAACACTGAAGCTTTCTTT	CATSRPGQANTEAFF
TRBV6-5	.	TRBJ1-6	.	TGTGCCACATTCGTACCGGGTTCACCCCTCCACTTT	CATFVPGSPLHF
TRBV4-1	.	TRBJ2-7	TRBD2	TGCGCCAGCAGCCGAAGCATGCCAGCGGGAGACGAGCAGTACTTC	CASSRSMPAGDEQYF
TRBV5-4	.	TRBJ2-7	.	TGTGCCAGCAGCTTGCCCGCAGGGAGCTCCTACGAGCAGTACTTC	CASSLPAGSSYEQYF
TRBV13	.	TRBJ1-5	.	TGTGCCAGCAGCATCAGGGGTACGGGCAATCAGCCCCAGCATTTT	CASSIRGTGNQPQHF
TRBV7-9	.	TRBJ1-3	.	TGTGCCAGCAGCTTAGTGGGGGTCCGAAACACCATATATTTT	CASSLVGVRNTIYF
TRBV11-2	once	TRBJ2-7	TRBD1	TGTGCCAGCAGCTTAGCAGGAGCAGGGGGGCAGTACTTC	CASSLAGAGGQYF
TRBV29-1	.	TRBJ1-1	.	TGCAGCGTTGTTGGTTCCATGAACACTGAAGCTTTCTTT	CSVVGSMNTEAFF
TRBV11-2	.	TRBJ1-1	TRBD1	TGTGCCAGCAGCTTTACAGGGGGCGGGACTGAAGCTTTCTTT	CASSFTGGGTEAFF
TRBV27	.	TRBJ1-3	.	TGTGCCAGCAGTCGAACCCGGGACCTAGACACCATATATTTT	CASSRTRDLDTIYF
TRBV5-1	.	TRBJ1-4	TRBD1	TGCGCCAGCAGCTTGGAAAGGACAGGGAATGAAAAACTGTTTTTT	CASSLERTGNEKLFF
TRBV10-3	.	TRBJ1-1	.	TGTGCCATGTCCTCGACGGCCACTGAAGCTTTCTTT	CAMSSTATEAFF
TRBV6-5	.	TRBJ1-6	TRBD1	TGTGCCAGCAGTAAGACGGACAGGGGGGATTCACCCCTCCACTTT	CASSKTDRGDSPLHF
TRBV28	once	TRBJ1-5	TRBD1	TGTGCCAGCAGCTTACCACAGGGGATTGGCAATCAGCCCCAGCATTTT	CASSLPQGIGNQPQHF